The rows below give T cell receptor beta chains drawn from one sample of a study of T cell responses to AZD1222 COVID-19 vaccine. Profiling relied on immunoSEQ multiplex PCR, and the TCRdb table lists in-frame clones only, not all of them. Of nearly 110,000 clones detected, about 90% appear once; the ten largest clones hold approximately 9.3%. The sequences come from peripheral blood, collected 28 days after the second AZD1222 dose. The origin of the receptors is an adult who received the AZD1222 COVID-19 vaccine. CDR3s include the opening cysteine and the closing phenylalanine or tryptophan. D genes are given only for firm matches.

v_gene	j_gene	d_gene	CDR3aa	CDR3nt
TRBV18	TRBJ2-1	TRBD1	CASRQGVADNEQFF	TGTGCCAGCCGACAGGGGGTAGCAGACAATGAGCAGTTCTTC
TRBV5-8	TRBJ2-7	NA	CASSLLRTTAYEQYF	TGTGCCAGCAGCTTGCTCCGGACAACAGCCTACGAGCAGTACTTC
TRBV2	TRBJ2-7	TRBD2	CASSERTSGASTRYEQYF	TGTGCCAGCAGTGAACGGACTAGCGGGGCCTCTACCCGATACGAGCAGTACTTC
TRBV5-8	TRBJ2-2	TRBD2	CASSFVAGPNTGELFF	TGTGCCAGCAGCTTCGTAGCGGGACCGAACACCGGGGAGCTGTTTTTT
TRBV4-3	TRBJ1-2	NA	CASSQEAVENGYTF	TGCGCCAGCAGCCAAGAGGCCGTGGAGAACGGCTACACCTTC
TRBV9	TRBJ1-2	NA	CASSSAPGVRLSYTF	TGTGCCAGCAGCTCCGCCCCCGGGGTTCGGCTTAGCTACACCTTC
TRBV3-1/TRBV3-2	TRBJ2-7	NA	CASSQEGSYEQYF	TGTGCCAGCAGCCAAGAGGGTTCCTACGAGCAGTACTTC
TRBV4-3	TRBJ2-7	NA	CASSQGRAYEQYF	TGCGCCAGCAGCCAAGGCAGGGCCTACGAGCAGTACTTC
TRBV27	TRBJ2-2	NA	CASRVSVDTGELFF	TGTGCCAGCAGAGTGTCAGTGGACACCGGGGAGCTGTTTTTT
TRBV28	TRBJ1-1	TRBD1	CASSEQGALILVREAFF	TGTGCCAGCAGTGAACAGGGGGCGTTAATACTTGTGCGGGAAGCTTTCTTT
TRBV2	TRBJ1-4	TRBD1	CASSEPGQGNEKLFF	TGTGCCAGCAGTGAACCGGGACAGGGTAATGAAAAACTGTTTTTT